This T cell receptor beta chain emerged from a study of CD4+ T cells in melanoma. Using immunoSEQ multiplex PCR, the repertoire was profiled, and TCRdb retains in-frame clones only, with some absent. The table records 4,500 to 5,000 clones, roughly two thirds of them present only once. CDR3 length: 18 residues. V was pared by 3 bases and J by 0 bases, with 18 bases between. In germline, CDR1 is GTSNPN, CDR2 SVGIG (reference sequence). This chain uses TRBV30 with TRBJ2-6; perhaps D is TRBD1 or TRBD2 (5 bases each). This clonotype originated in a human donor with melanoma. The specimen was cells from a culture (not recorded whether cultured in vitro). The CDR3: CAWRVTAGGISGANVLTF. The CDR3, as DNA: TGTGCCTGGAGGGTAACAGCTGGGGGTATCTCTGGGGCCAACGTCCTGACTTTC.